This TCR beta chain was sequenced during a study of B cell selection in AIRE deficiency. Germline V gene data show CDR1 as KGHSH and CDR2 as LQKENI. The CDR3 extends over 12 amino acids. V was cut by 3 bases and J by 6 bases, with 7 bases left in between. Sequencing was performed with immunoSEQ multiplex PCR; in TCRdb, only in-frame clones are kept and a portion is missing. The table shows about 25,000 clones, with roughly 96% occurring only once. The sorted conventional CD4 T cells were gated as CD4+CD127+. The chain uses TRBV18 and TRBJ2-3; the D gene is possibly TRBD1 (5 bases). The clonotype originates from a human donor in good health. The sequencing sample was made of CD4+CD127+ conventional T cells sorted from PBMCs. CDR3 protein: CASSPPGDTQYF. As DNA, the CDR3 is TGTGCCAGCTCACCTCCAGGGGATACGCAGTATTTT.